These 13 T cell receptor beta chains share one sample of origin, sequenced in a study of identical twins. TCRdb fed the 5' RACE reads into MiXCR, producing one record per CDR3 protein. This table holds approximately 300,000 distinct CDR3 sequences, roughly 9% found once. The same data also went into a second study, on yellow fever vaccine responses in identical twins.

The sequenced sample consisted of CD8+ T cells sorted from blood. These receptors were collected from a woman in her late teens or twenties in good health.

The rearrangement links TRBV9 to TRBJ2-3; D is perhaps TRBD1 or TRBD2 (5 bases each). Deletions cut 5 bases from V and 2 bases from J, with 15 bases between. CDR3 length: 15 residues. The germline gives CDR1 SGDLS, CDR2 YYNGEE. The CDR3 DNA reads as TGTGCCAGCAGAGCCGCCAGGGACCACACAGATACGCAGTATTTT. Protein: CASRAARDHTDTQYF.

This clonotype was found a few times. The chain is built from TRBV30 and TRBJ2-3; no firm D call. V dropped 5 bases and J dropped 4 bases, with 16 bases sitting between them. From germline, CDR1 is GTSNPN and CDR2 SVGIG (reference sequence). CDR3 length: 14 residues. Here the CDR3 DNA reads TGTGCCTGGGAGCTGGGGTTTACGGCAGATACGCAGTATTTT. Protein product: CAWELGFTADTQYF.

A note on this clonotype: The junction shows a germline mismatch at one end, possibly a read error. The V call is TRBV15, the J call TRBJ2-5, with D perhaps matching TRBD2 (6 bases). The CDR3 contains 16 residues. Germline CDR1 reads LNHNV; CDR2 reads YYDKDF (reference sequence). This CDR3 is CSTSRDVSGRKETQYF. In DNA form, the CDR3 reads TGTTCCACCAGCAGAGATGTTAGCGGTAGAAAAGAGACCCAGTACTTC.

This clonotype was detected only a few times. V and J are TRBV28 and TRBJ2-2; D uncertain. Trimming took 6 bases from V and 1 from J, leaving 9 bases between them. The CDR3 spans 14 residues. Germline CDR1 MDHEN, CDR2 SYDVKM. The CDR3 DNA reads TGTGCCAGCAGGGACGGCGGGAACACCGGGGAGCTGTTTTTT. This encodes CASRDGGNTGELFF.

A few counts support this clonotype. This chain uses TRBV5-1 with TRBJ1-1; D ambiguous. V shed 1 base and J shed 5 bases, with 9 bases lying between them. There are 13 residues in the CDR3. From germline, CDR1 is SGHRS and CDR2 YFSETQ. CDR3 region: CASSLLSLTEAFF. For the CDR3, the DNA is TGCGCCAGCAGCTTGCTGAGTTTGACTGAAGCTTTCTTT.

This clonotype occurred many times. The chain joins TRBV5-5 to TRBJ1-1, with D maybe TRBD1 (6 bases). The V end lost 3 bases, the J end lost 6 bases, and 15 bases lay between the germline ends. The germline V gene has CDR1 SGHKS and CDR2 YYEKEE (reference sequence). The CDR3 totals 14 residues. This CDR3 reads CASSYPPTGPEAFF. The DNA of the CDR3 is TGTGCCAGCAGCTATCCCCCGACAGGCCCTGAAGCTTTCTTT. The complete variable domain, with remaining parts taken from reference TRBV5-5 and TRBJ1-1, reads DAGVTQSPTHLIKTRGQQVTLRCSPISGHKSVSWYQQVLGQGPQFIFQYYEKEERGRGNFPDRFSARQFPNYSSELNVNALLLGDSALYLCASSYPPTGPEAFFGQGTRLTVV.

This clonotype has at least ten counts. For the CDR3, the DNA is TGTGCCAGCAGTTACTCGAATCCCTCATTCCCGGGGGCTAAAGAGACCCAGTACTTC. This gives the protein CASSYSNPSFPGAKETQYF. This chain joins TRBV6-5 and TRBJ2-5; D may match TRBD1 or TRBD2 (6 bases each). The germline V gene encodes CDR1 MNHEY and CDR2 SVGAGI. V lost 0 bases, J lost 3 bases, and 23 bases lay in between. This CDR3 is built from 19 residues.

The CDR3 sequence: CASSEGSSYNEQFF. CDR3 nucleotides: TGTGCCAGCAGTGAAGGTAGCTCCTACAATGAGCAGTTCTTC. This chain connects TRBV25-1 to TRBJ2-1; D unclear. Deletions cut 2 bases from V and 0 bases from J, with 5 bases between. Germline loops: CDR1 MGHDK, CDR2 SYGVNS. CDR3 size: 14 residues. Full variable domain (remainder filled in from reference TRBV25-1 and TRBJ2-1): EADIYQTPRYLVIGTGKKITLECSQTMGHDKMYWYQQDPGMELHLIHYSYGVNSTEKGDLSSESTVSRIRTEHFPLTLESARPSHTSQYLCASSEGSSYNEQFFGPGTRLTVL.

This clonotype showed up just a few times. CDR3 in DNA: TGTGCCAGCAGTTCGTGGGGCCCGGAGGACGAGCAGTACTTC. Protein: CASSSWGPEDEQYF. The rearrangement uses TRBV27 and TRBJ2-7; D tentatively reads TRBD1 or TRBD2 (5 bases each). This CDR3 is built from 14 residues. V lost 4 bases and J 5 bases, leaving 15 bases between the germline ends. Germline V CDR1 and CDR2: MNHEY, SMNVEV (reference sequence).

The chain recombines TRBV20-1 with TRBJ2-2; 11 bases match TRBD1. V was clipped by 3 bases and J by 7 bases; unmatched bases: 10. The CDR3 consists of 16 residues. The germline CDR1 and CDR2 sequences are DFQATT and SNEGSKA (reference sequence). In DNA form, the CDR3 reads TGCAGTGCTAGGCCCTTAGGACAGGGGGCAAGCGGGGAGCTGTTTTTT. Translated, it gives CSARPLGQGASGELFF.

The chain employs TRBV4-3 and TRBJ2-3, with a weak D call TRBD1 (6 bases). The CDR3 is 15 amino acids. The germline V gene has CDR1 LGHNA and CDR2 YSLEER. V lost 3 bases to trimming and J lost 4 bases, with 14 bases between them. The CDR3 DNA reads TGCGCCAGCAGCCACGTGGACAGTCGCCCAGATACGCAGTATTTT. Translating gives CASSHVDSRPDTQYF.

This chain uses TRBV5-6 with TRBJ2-7; TRBD1 agrees at 8 bases. From germline, CDR1 is SGHDT and CDR2 YYEEEE. V shed 0 bases, J shed 0 bases, and the junction held 8 bases outside the gene matches. The CDR3 extends over 17 amino acids. CDR3 bases: TGTGCCAGCAGCTTGGCCCCACAGGGGGTAAGCTCCTACGAGCAGTACTTC. It encodes CASSLAPQGVSSYEQYF.

The chain employs TRBV12-3 or TRBV12-4 and TRBJ1-3; 8 positions match TRBD1. The V gene end was trimmed by 7 bases and the J gene end by 2 bases; junction bases not matched to a gene: 4. This CDR3 comprises 14 residues. The CDR3 nucleotides read TGTGCCAGCACGGAGGACAGGGCTGGAAACACCATATATTTT. This sequence encodes CASTEDRAGNTIYF.